Listed below are T cell receptor beta chains from one sample, sequenced in a study of cytomegalovirus exposure and HLA in healthy donors. The data were produced by immunoSEQ multiplex PCR, yet TCRdb's version contains in-frame clones alone and is incomplete. The data show under 200,000 clones, over 75% seen once. Sequenced sample: PBMCs. The receptors derive from a human donor in good health. Each CDR3 is given with its conserved first and last residue. D genes are given only for firm matches. A clone size is listed for some rows: how often the clone was seen (once, few, many), or a class if it is expanded.

TRBJ2-7 | NA | NA | TRBV5-1 | CASSLLSTYSYEQYF | TGCGCCAGCAGCTTGTTGTCTACCTACTCCTACGAGCAGTACTTC
TRBJ1-2 | NA | NA | TRBV6-6 | CASRTGRQPPDYGYTF | TGTGCCAGCAGAACGGGGAGGCAGCCCCCAGACTATGGCTACACCTTC
TRBJ2-7 | NA | NA | TRBV28 | CASSLSVYPSYEQYF | TGTGCCAGCAGTTTGTCGGTTTATCCCTCCTACGAGCAGTACTTC
TRBJ2-1 | NA | NA | TRBV4-1 | CASSQDKGENEQFF | TGCGCCAGCAGCCAAGATAAAGGGGAAAATGAGCAGTTCTTC
TRBJ1-1 | NA | once | TRBV6-5 | CASSYGHNTEAFF | TGTGCCAGCAGTTACGGACATAACACTGAAGCTTTCTTT
TRBJ2-3 | TRBD1 | NA | TRBV5-4 | CASSETGNIPDTQYF | TGTGCCAGCAGCGAGACAGGGAACATCCCAGATACGCAGTATTTT
TRBJ2-1 | NA | NA | TRBV5-1 | CASSLVGSGHNEQFF | TGCGCCAGCAGCTTAGTTGGGTCAGGGCACAATGAGCAGTTCTTC
TRBJ1-1 | TRBD1 | NA | TRBV7-2 | CASSFQGANTEAFF | TGTGCCAGCAGTTTCCAGGGGGCGAACACTGAAGCTTTCTTT
TRBJ1-1 | NA | NA | TRBV7-3 | CASSLDKNTEAFF | TGTGCCAGCAGCTTAGACAAGAACACTGAAGCTTTCTTT
TRBJ2-6 | TRBD2 | NA | TRBV29-1 | CSPGTSEGGANVLTF | TGCAGCCCGGGGACTAGTGAGGGGGGGGCCAACGTCCTGACTTTC
TRBJ1-5 | NA | NA | TRBV5-6 | CASSARGGTQPQHF | TGTGCCAGCAGCGCACGGGGTGGCACTCAGCCCCAGCATTTT
TRBJ2-1 | TRBD2 | NA | TRBV4-3 | CASSQDFAGGGNFYNEQFF | TGCGCCAGCAGCCAAGATTTCGCAGGCGGGGGGAACTTTTACAATGAGCAGTTCTTC
TRBJ1-4 | NA | NA | TRBV5-1 | CASRPDSYEKLFF | TGCGCCAGCAGACCAGACAGTTATGAAAAACTGTTTTTT
TRBJ2-3 | TRBD2 | NA | TRBV15 | CATSSRRDYTDTQYF | TGTGCCACCAGCAGCCGGAGGGACTACACAGATACGCAGTATTTT
TRBJ1-2 | NA | NA | TRBV19 | CASSIEKGVAGYTF | TGTGCCAGTAGTATAGAGAAGGGGGTTGCTGGCTACACCTTC
TRBJ1-2 | TRBD1 | NA | TRBV12-5 | CASGYRDRSLYGYTF | TGTGCTAGTGGTTATCGGGACAGGAGCCTCTATGGCTACACCTTC
TRBJ2-7 | NA | NA | TRBV9 | CASSERQGPYEQYF | TGTGCCAGCAGCGAGCGCCAGGGGCCCTACGAGCAGTACTTC
TRBJ2-7 | NA | once | TRBV4-3 | CASSKGYRDTPEQYF | TGCGCCAGCAGCAAAGGGTATCGGGATACCCCCGAGCAGTACTTC
TRBJ1-6 | NA | NA | TRBV18 | CASSTSGGDSPLHF | TGTGCCAGCTCAACTTCGGGTGGCGATTCACCCCTCCACTTT
TRBJ2-3 | TRBD2 | NA | TRBV5-6 | CASSLPGLDTDTQYF | TGTGCCAGCAGCTTACCGGGACTAGACACAGATACGCAGTATTTT
TRBJ1-2 | TRBD1 | NA | TRBV9 | CASSAFGTGGSGYTF | TGTGCCAGCAGCGCCTTCGGGACAGGGGGATCTGGCTACACCTTC
TRBJ2-7 | TRBD1 | NA | TRBV14 | CASSQRDRGINEQYF | TGTGCCAGCAGCCAACGCGACAGGGGGATCAACGAGCAGTACTTC
TRBJ2-3 | TRBD2 | NA | TRBV4-1 | CASSQDPGGTDTQYF | TGCGCCAGCAGCCAAGATCCGGGGGGGACAGATACGCAGTATTTT
TRBJ1-1 | NA | NA | TRBV21-1 | CASSPEAVNTEAFF | TGTGCCAGCAGCCCGGAGGCGGTGAACACTGAAGCTTTCTTT
TRBJ2-2 | TRBD1 | once | TRBV6-1 | CACRTGHTGELFF | TGTGCCTGTCGGACAGGCCACACCGGGGAGCTGTTTTTT
TRBJ1-1 | TRBD1 | NA | TRBV6-1 | CASRPTGTGITEAFF | TGTGCCAGCAGACCCACCGGGACAGGGATTACTGAAGCTTTCTTT
TRBJ2-1 | NA | NA | TRBV19 | CASSPTGLYNEQFF | TGTGCCAGTAGCCCAACAGGGCTCTACAATGAGCAGTTCTTC
TRBJ1-1 | NA | NA | TRBV7-6 | CASSLAPGVATEAFF | TGTGCCAGCAGCTTAGCGCCCGGGGTTGCCACTGAAGCTTTCTTT
TRBJ2-7 | NA | NA | TRBV29-1 | CSVESGKSYEQYF | TGCAGCGTTGAGTCGGGAAAATCCTACGAGCAGTACTTC
TRBJ1-6 | TRBD1 | NA | TRBV27 | CASSSRGLSAPLHF | TGTGCCAGCAGTTCCAGGGGGCTTAGCGCACCCCTCCACTTT
TRBJ2-5 | NA | NA | TRBV11-3 | CASSAEGALETQYF | TGTGCCAGCAGCGCCGAAGGGGCCCTAGAGACCCAGTACTTC
TRBJ1-5 | TRBD1 | NA | TRBV2 | CASSGDRGRYNQPQHF | TGTGCCAGCAGTGGGGACAGGGGCCGCTACAATCAGCCCCAGCATTTT
TRBJ2-7 | TRBD1 | NA | TRBV6-6 | CATTTGEFYEQYF | TGTGCCACCACGACAGGGGAATTCTACGAGCAGTACTTC
TRBJ2-7 | NA | once | TRBV7-8 | CASSFGLNYEQYF | TGTGCCAGCAGCTTTGGGCTTAACTACGAGCAGTACTTC
TRBJ2-5 | NA | NA | TRBV15 | CATSRGTDQETQYF | TGTGCCACCAGCAGAGGGACAGATCAAGAGACCCAGTACTTC
TRBJ1-2 | NA | NA | TRBV7-8 | CASSLRQDDYGYTF | TGTGCCAGCAGCCTTCGACAGGACGACTATGGCTACACCTTC
TRBJ1-1 | NA | few | TRBV2 | CASSLHQNTEAFF | TGTGCCAGCAGCTTACACCAGAACACTGAAGCTTTCTTT
TRBJ2-7 | NA | NA | TRBV5-4 | CASSFFGEATYEQYF | TGTGCCAGCAGCTTCTTCGGGGAGGCAACCTACGAGCAGTACTTC
TRBJ2-7 | TRBD2 | NA | TRBV5-1 | CASSLRLAGGLEQYF | TGCGCCAGCAGCCTTAGACTAGCGGGGGGGCTGGAGCAGTACTTC
TRBJ2-7 | TRBD2 | few | TRBV2 | CASILGLEEAQYF | TGTGCCAGCATATTGGGACTAGAGGAGGCGCAGTACTTC